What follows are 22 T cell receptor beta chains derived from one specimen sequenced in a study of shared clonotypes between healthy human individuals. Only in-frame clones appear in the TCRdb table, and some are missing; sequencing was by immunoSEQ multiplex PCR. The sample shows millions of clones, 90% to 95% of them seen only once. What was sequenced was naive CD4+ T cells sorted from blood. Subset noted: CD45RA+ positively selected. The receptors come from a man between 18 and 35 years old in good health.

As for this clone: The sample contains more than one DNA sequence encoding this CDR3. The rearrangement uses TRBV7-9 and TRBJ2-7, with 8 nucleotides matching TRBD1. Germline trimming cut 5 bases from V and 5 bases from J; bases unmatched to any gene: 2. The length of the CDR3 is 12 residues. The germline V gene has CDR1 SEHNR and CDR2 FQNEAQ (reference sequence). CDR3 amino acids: CASSPGGDEQYF. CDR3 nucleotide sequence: TGTGCCAGCAGCCCAGGGGGCGACGAGCAGTACTTC.

The CDR3 DNA reads as TGTGCCAGCAGCTCTACAGGGGAGAATCAGCCCCAGCATTTT. This codes for CASSSTGENQPQHF. V is TRBV7-9 and J is TRBJ1-5; the match to TRBD1 covers 7 bases. Germline CDR1 reads SEHNR; CDR2 reads FQNEAQ (reference sequence). The junction had 4 bases not matched to a gene; V was cut back by 4 bases and J by 4 bases. The CDR3 sequence is 14 residues long.

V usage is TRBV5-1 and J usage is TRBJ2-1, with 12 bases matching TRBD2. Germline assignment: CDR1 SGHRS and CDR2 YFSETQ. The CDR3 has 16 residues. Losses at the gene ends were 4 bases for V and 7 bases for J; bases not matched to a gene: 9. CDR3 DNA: TGCGCCAGCAGCACCACGACTAGCGGGGGTGAGAATGAGCAGTTCTTC. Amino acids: CASSTTTSGGENEQFF.

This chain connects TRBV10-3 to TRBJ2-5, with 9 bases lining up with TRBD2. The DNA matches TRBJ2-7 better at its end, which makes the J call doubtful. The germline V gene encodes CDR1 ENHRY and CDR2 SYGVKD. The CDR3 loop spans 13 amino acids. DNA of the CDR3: TGTGCCACCGAAGCGGGAGGCGCCTACGAGCAGTACTTC. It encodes CATEAGGAYEQYF.

CDR3 bases: TGTGCCAGCAGTGATTCAGGGCGTGGGGGGTTCAATGAGCAGTTCTTC. This translates into CASSDSGRGGFNEQFF. The V call is TRBV25-1, the J call TRBJ2-1, with a possible D match to TRBD2 (6 bases). Germline V gives CDR1 MGHDK, CDR2 SYGVNS. The CDR3 totals 16 residues. V lost 3 bases and J lost 6, with 18 bases in between.

The DNA of the CDR3 is TGTGCCAGCAGCTTAGTACAGGGGCCCCACTATGGCTACACCTTC. It is translated as CASSLVQGPHYGYTF. This chain uses TRBV7-2 with TRBJ1-2; 7 bases align to TRBD1. The J segment lost 3 bases and the V segment lost 1 base, leaving 5 bases of the junction unmatched. There are 15 residues in the CDR3. Germline CDR1 and CDR2: SGHTA and FQGNSA.

The CDR3 here is CSVGVGHGNEKLFF. DNA of the CDR3: TGCAGCGTGGGGGTGGGGCACGGTAATGAAAAACTGTTTTTT. The V and J genes are TRBV29-1 and TRBJ1-4; tentative D call: TRBD1 (5 bases). The CDR3 has 14 amino acids. Germline loops: CDR1 SQVTM, CDR2 ANQGSEA. V was cut by 6 bases and J by 4 bases, with 15 bases left in between.

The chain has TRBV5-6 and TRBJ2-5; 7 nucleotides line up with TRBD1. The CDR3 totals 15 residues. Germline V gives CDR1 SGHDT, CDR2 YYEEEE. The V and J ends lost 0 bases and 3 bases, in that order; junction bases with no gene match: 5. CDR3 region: CASSLGQGLKETQYF. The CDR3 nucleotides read TGTGCCAGCAGCTTGGGACAGGGCCTGAAAGAGACCCAGTACTTC.

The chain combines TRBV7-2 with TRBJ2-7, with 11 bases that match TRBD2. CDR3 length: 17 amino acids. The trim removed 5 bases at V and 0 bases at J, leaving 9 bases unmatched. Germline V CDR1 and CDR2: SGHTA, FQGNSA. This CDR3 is CASSTGLAGPGSYEQYF. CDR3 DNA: TGTGCCAGCAGCACAGGACTAGCGGGTCCAGGCTCCTACGAGCAGTACTTC. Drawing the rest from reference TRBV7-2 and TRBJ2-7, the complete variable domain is GAGVSQSPSNKVTEKGKDVELRCDPISGHTALYWYRQSLGQGLEFLIYFQGNSAPDKSGLPSDRFSAERTGGSVSTLTIQRTQQEDSAVYLCASSTGLAGPGSYEQYFGPGTRLTVT.

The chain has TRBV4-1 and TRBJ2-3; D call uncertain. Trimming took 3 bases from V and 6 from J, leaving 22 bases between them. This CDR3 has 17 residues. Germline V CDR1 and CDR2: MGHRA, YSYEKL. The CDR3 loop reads CASSHPRVAPRSDTQYF. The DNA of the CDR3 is TGCGCCAGCAGCCACCCGCGAGTAGCCCCGAGGTCGGATACGCAGTATTTT.

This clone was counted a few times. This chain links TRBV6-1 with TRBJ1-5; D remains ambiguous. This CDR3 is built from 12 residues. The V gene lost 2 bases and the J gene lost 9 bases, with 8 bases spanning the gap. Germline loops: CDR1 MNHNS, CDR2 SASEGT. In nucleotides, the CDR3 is TGTGCCAGCAGTGAACGAGGGTTGCCCCAGCATTTT. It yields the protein CASSERGLPQHF.

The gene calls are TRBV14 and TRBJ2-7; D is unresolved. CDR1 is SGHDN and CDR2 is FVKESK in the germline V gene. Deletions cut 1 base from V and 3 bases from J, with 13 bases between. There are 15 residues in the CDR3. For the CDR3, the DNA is TGTGCCAGCAGCCAAGGGTCCCGCGGAGTCTACGAGCAGTACTTC. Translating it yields CASSQGSRGVYEQYF.

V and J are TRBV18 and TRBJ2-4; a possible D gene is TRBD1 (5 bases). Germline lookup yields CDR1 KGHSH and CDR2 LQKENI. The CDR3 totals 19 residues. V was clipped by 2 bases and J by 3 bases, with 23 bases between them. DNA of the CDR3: TGTGCCAGCTCACCAAGACCCACCCAAGGGGTATTGGACAAAAACATTCAGTACTTC. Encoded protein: CASSPRPTQGVLDKNIQYF.

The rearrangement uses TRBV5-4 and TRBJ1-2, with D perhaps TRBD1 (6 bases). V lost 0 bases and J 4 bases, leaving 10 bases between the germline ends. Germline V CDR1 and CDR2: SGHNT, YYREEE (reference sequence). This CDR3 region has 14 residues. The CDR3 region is CASSLVEGGYGYTF. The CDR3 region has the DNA TGTGCCAGCAGCTTGGTGGAGGGGGGCTATGGCTACACCTTC.

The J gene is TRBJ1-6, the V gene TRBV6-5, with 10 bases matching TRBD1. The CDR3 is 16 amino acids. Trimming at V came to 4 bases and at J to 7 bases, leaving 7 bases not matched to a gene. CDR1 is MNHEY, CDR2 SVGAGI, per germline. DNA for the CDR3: TGTGCCAGCAGTTCCATTCCGGGACAGGGGAATTCACCCCTCCACTTT. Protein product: CASSSIPGQGNSPLHF.

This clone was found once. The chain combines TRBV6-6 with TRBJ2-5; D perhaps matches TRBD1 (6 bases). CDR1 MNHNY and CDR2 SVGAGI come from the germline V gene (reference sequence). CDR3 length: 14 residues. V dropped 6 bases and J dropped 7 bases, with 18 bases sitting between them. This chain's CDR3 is CASSTAQGRGTQYF. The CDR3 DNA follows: TGTGCCAGCAGCACGGCACAGGGAAGGGGGACCCAGTACTTC.

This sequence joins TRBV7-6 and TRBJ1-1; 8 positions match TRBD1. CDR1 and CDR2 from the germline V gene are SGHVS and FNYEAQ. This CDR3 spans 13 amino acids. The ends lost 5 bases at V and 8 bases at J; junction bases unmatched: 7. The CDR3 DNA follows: TGTGCCAGCAGCACAAGGACAGGGACCGAAGCTTTCTTT. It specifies CASSTRTGTEAFF. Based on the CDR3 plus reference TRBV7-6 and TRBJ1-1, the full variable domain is GAGVSQSPRYKVTKRGQDVALRCDPISGHVSLYWYRQALGQGPEFLTYFNYEAQQDKSGLPNDRFSAERPEGSISTLTIQRTEQRDSAMYRCASSTRTGTEAFFGQGTRLTVV.

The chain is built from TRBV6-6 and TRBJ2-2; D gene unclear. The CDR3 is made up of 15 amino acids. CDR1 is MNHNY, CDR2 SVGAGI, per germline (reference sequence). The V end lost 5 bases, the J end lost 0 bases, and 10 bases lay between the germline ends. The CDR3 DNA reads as TGTGCCAGCAGTCCTGCGGACGCGAACACCGGGGAGCTGTTTTTT. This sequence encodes CASSPADANTGELFF.

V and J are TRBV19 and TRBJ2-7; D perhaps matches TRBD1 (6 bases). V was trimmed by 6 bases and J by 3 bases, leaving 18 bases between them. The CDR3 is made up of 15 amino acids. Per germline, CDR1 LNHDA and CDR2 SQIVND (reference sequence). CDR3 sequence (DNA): TGTGCCAGTAGAAGGGGGTGGATCGGGGACTACGAGCAGTACTTC. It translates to CASRRGWIGDYEQYF.

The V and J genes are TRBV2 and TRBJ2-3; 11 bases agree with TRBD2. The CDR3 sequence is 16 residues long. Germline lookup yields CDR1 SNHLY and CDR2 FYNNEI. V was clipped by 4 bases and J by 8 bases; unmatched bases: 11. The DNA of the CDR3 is TGTGCCAGCAGTGGGGTAGCGGGAGGGCCTTCGCGTACGCAGTATTTT. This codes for CASSGVAGGPSRTQYF.

The CDR3: CASSYRDANTEAFF. DNA of the CDR3: TGTGCCAGCAGTTACCGGGACGCGAACACTGAAGCTTTCTTT. The chain couples TRBV6-5 to TRBJ1-1; D is possibly TRBD1 (5 bases). Trimming cost V 2 bases and J 1 base, with 8 bases left between them. Per germline, CDR1 MNHEY and CDR2 SVGAGI. The CDR3 spans 14 residues.

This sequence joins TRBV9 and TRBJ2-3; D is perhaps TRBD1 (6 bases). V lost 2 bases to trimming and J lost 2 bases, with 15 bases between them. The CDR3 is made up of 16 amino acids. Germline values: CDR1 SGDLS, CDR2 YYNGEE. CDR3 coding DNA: TGTGCCAGCAGCGTCCAGGGGAACCTGAACACAGATACGCAGTATTTT. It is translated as CASSVQGNLNTDTQYF.